These T cell receptor beta chains were read from a single sample in a study of cytomegalovirus exposure and HLA in healthy donors. Sequencing was performed with immunoSEQ multiplex PCR; in TCRdb, only in-frame clones are kept and a portion is missing. The sample contains roughly 100,000 clones, about 73% of which appear only once. Material: PBMCs. The receptors were gathered from a woman aged 45-59 years in good health and CMV-seropositive. Both conserved end residues are part of each CDR3. D genes are given only for firm matches. The size entry is marked missing in some rows and otherwise reads once, few, many or a size class.

V	D	size	J	CDR3	DNA
TRBV28	TRBD2	-	TRBJ2-5	CASSLEAGALGETQYF	TGTGCCAGCAGTTTGGAAGCGGGAGCGTTGGGAGAGACCCAGTACTTC
TRBV7-9	-	-	TRBJ1-5	CASSLGGLSNQPQHF	TGTGCCAGCAGCTTAGGAGGACTGTCCAATCAGCCCCAGCATTTT
TRBV5-1	TRBD1	-	TRBJ1-3	CASSILGQGIIGNTIYF	TGCGCCAGCAGCATCCTGGGACAGGGGATTATTGGAAACACCATATATTTT
TRBV28	TRBD1	-	TRBJ1-2	CASSDRAGYTF	TGTGCCAGCTCGGACAGGGCCGGCTACACCTTC
TRBV5-1	TRBD2	-	TRBJ2-1	CASSLASGRFHEQFF	TGCGCCAGCAGCTTGGCCAGCGGGAGATTCCATGAGCAGTTCTTC
TRBV7-3	TRBD1	-	TRBJ2-7	CASSSNPGQGSEQYF	TGTGCCAGCAGCAGTAATCCGGGACAGGGATCGGAGCAGTACTTC
TRBV7-9	-	-	TRBJ1-1	CASSLTGFTEAFF	TGTGCCAGCAGTTTAACAGGGTTCACTGAAGCTTTCTTT
TRBV4-2	TRBD2	-	TRBJ2-5	CASSREAGGPGEQYF	TGTGCCAGCAGCCGAGAAGCGGGAGGGCCTGGAGAGCAGTACTTC
TRBV5-1	TRBD1	-	TRBJ1-5	CASSLEGAGQPQHF	TGCGCCAGCAGCTTGGAGGGGGCGGGACAGCCCCAGCATTTT
TRBV6-1	TRBD1	-	TRBJ1-4	CASSFTGTANEKLFF	TGTGCCAGCAGTTTTACCGGGACAGCTAATGAAAAACTGTTTTTT
TRBV7-2	-	few	TRBJ2-3	CASSLALAVADTQYF	TGTGCCAGCAGCTTAGCGCTAGCTGTGGCAGATACGCAGTATTTT
TRBV7-9	TRBD2	-	TRBJ2-1	CASSFPASGRDNEQFF	TGTGCCAGCAGCTTCCCCGCTAGCGGGAGGGACAATGAGCAGTTCTTC
TRBV4-1	TRBD1	-	TRBJ1-3	CASSLAGQGLRSGNTIYF	TGCGCCAGCAGTCTCGCCGGACAGGGTTTGAGATCTGGAAACACCATATATTTT
TRBV7-9	-	-	TRBJ2-7	CASSRRGTYEQYF	TGTGCCAGCAGCAGGCGCGGAACCTACGAGCAGTACTTC
TRBV2	-	once	TRBJ2-7	CASSLTSYEQYF	TGTGCCAGCAGCCTGACTAGCTACGAGCAGTACTTC
TRBV5-1	-	few	TRBJ1-2	CASSATASGGGSYGYTF	TGCGCCAGCAGCGCGACAGCCTCTGGTGGGGGGAGTTATGGCTACACCTTC
TRBV5-4	-	-	TRBJ2-2	CASSLESGELFF	TGTGCCAGCAGCTTGGAGAGCGGGGAGCTGTTTTTT
TRBV6-1	-	-	TRBJ1-1	CASRLVGGNTEAFF	TGTGCCAGCAGGTTGGTAGGGGGGAACACTGAAGCTTTCTTT
TRBV6-5	TRBD1	-	TRBJ1-1	CASSYGTGVFGTEAFF	TGTGCCAGCAGTTACGGGACAGGGGTATTCGGGACTGAAGCTTTCTTT
TRBV7-2	-	-	TRBJ1-1	CASSLATVNTEAFF	TGTGCCAGCAGCTTAGCCACAGTGAACACTGAAGCTTTCTTT
TRBV19	TRBD1	-	TRBJ1-5	CASSRQQGGGQPQHF	TGTGCCAGTAGCCGTCAACAGGGGGGGGGTCAGCCCCAGCATTTT
TRBV29-1	-	-	TRBJ2-5	CSVHLGVQTETQYF	TGCAGCGTCCACTTGGGAGTTCAGACGGAGACCCAGTACTTC